Detailed here is one T cell receptor (beta chain). Antigen unknown. This entry belongs to a study of blood T cells in healthy people across ages. A second PCR of about 6 to 11 cycles used a sample-barcoded 5' primer and a J-beta primer mix. TCRdb called the 5' RACE reads again in MiXCR, with one record for every CDR3 protein. The table lists about 830,000 distinct CDR3 sequences, approximately 65% of them singletons. Germline V gene sequence: CDR1 SNHLY, CDR2 FYNNEI. The CDR3 consists of 10 residues. Study-wide results and limits: With age, beta diversity per million T cells declined roughly linearly, significantly by 35 to 40. The study regarded diversity estimates from one million T cells as underestimates.

The receptor was isolated from a man younger than 40 in good health. Sequenced input: blood. The rearrangement uses TRBV2 and TRBJ2-4, with D uncertain. The J call is uncertain, as TRBJ2-7 better fits the DNA end. CDR3 DNA: TGTGCCAGCATTGGGTTCGAGCAGTACTTC. This codes for CASIGFEQYF.